This TCR beta chain was recorded in a study of blood T cell repertoires in COVID-19. Profiled with immunoSEQ multiplex PCR; TCRdb holds only in-frame clones, not every one. Of 170,000 or so clones listed, 87% are singletons. Trimming removed 5 bases from V and 0 bases from J; junction bases left unmatched: 9. CDR3 length: 16 residues. Germline V gives CDR1 ENHRY, CDR2 SYGVKD. Self-reported history from a screening survey and questionnaire set each donor's cohort. The sequence was obtained from a woman in her 50s who had recovered from COVID-19. The sample consisted of PBMCs or T cells enriched from blood (not recorded which). V and J are TRBV10-3 and TRBJ2-7, with 8 bases identical to TRBD1. In DNA form, the CDR3 reads TGTGCCATCAGTACCTCGGGAACAGGGGGCTCCTACGAGCAGTACTTC. It specifies CAISTSGTGGSYEQYF.